This T cell receptor beta chain was recovered during a study of blood T cell repertoires in COVID-19. Study-level information: PBMCs, B-cell-depleted T cells, or T cells provided the cDNA or gDNA that made up the material.

Original processing notes: Estimates of nucleated cell counts were drawn from the amplification of reference gene primers. Only in-frame clones appear in the TCRdb table, and some are missing; sequencing was by immunoSEQ multiplex PCR. V and J calls and clone size are as listed in that table; D and trimming were resolved from the DNA. The sample includes about 74,000 clones, over 85% of them seen just once. Germline values: CDR1 MNHEY, CDR2 SVGEGT. The CDR3 covers 15 residues. V was clipped by 4 bases and J by 2 bases; unmatched bases: 3. The sequenced sample was peripheral blood. The clonotype was recovered from a human donor in a cohort sampled during active COVID-19. The J gene is TRBJ2-7, the V gene TRBV6-2 or TRBV6-3, with TRBD2 matching 12 bases. CDR3 protein: CASSSSGRAPYEQYF. The CDR3 DNA reads TGTGCCAGCAGTTCTAGCGGGAGGGCCCCCTACGAGCAGTACTTC.